The rows below give T cell receptor beta chains drawn from one sample of a study of cytomegalovirus exposure and HLA in healthy donors. Method: immunoSEQ multiplex PCR; TCRdb's copy keeps in-frame clones and lacks some. The table lists 160,000 or so clones, roughly 75% of them singletons, with around 6% in the top ten. Sequenced sample: PBMCs. Every receptor here comes from a man aged 35 to 55 in good health and CMV-seronegative. The CDR3 runs from the conserved cysteine through the conserved F or W. The D gene is left open where the match is weak. Clone size is stated in some rows and not others, as once, few, many or a class when expanded.

V gene: TRBV19; clone size: -; J gene: TRBJ2-3; D gene: -; CDR3 DNA: TGTGCCAGTAGTATGAAACAACAAGATACGCAGTATTTT; CDR3 protein: CASSMKQQDTQYF
V gene: TRBV5-1; clone size: -; J gene: TRBJ2-3; D gene: -; CDR3 DNA: TGCGCCAGCAGAGCGGACGGAGATACGCAGTATTTT; CDR3 protein: CASRADGDTQYF
V gene: TRBV7-2; clone size: -; J gene: TRBJ1-5; D gene: -; CDR3 DNA: TGTGCCAGCAGCTTATCCAGGGCAGGGAATCAGCCCCAGCATTTT; CDR3 protein: CASSLSRAGNQPQHF
V gene: TRBV6-5; clone size: -; J gene: TRBJ2-1; D gene: -; CDR3 DNA: TGTGCCAGCAGAGGGGGTTGGAATGAGCAGTTCTTC; CDR3 protein: CASRGGWNEQFF
V gene: TRBV29-1; clone size: -; J gene: TRBJ2-2; D gene: TRBD1; CDR3 DNA: TGCAGCGTTTTACCGACAGGGCTTAACACCGGGGAGCTGTTTTTT; CDR3 protein: CSVLPTGLNTGELFF
V gene: TRBV30; clone size: -; J gene: TRBJ1-2; D gene: -; CDR3 DNA: TGTGCCTGGAGCAACGGGGGAGGCTACACCTTC; CDR3 protein: CAWSNGGGYTF
V gene: TRBV7-8; clone size: -; J gene: TRBJ2-2; D gene: -; CDR3 DNA: TGTGCCAGCAGCTTCTTGTCGGGACACCTCACCGGGGAGCTGTTTTTT; CDR3 protein: CASSFLSGHLTGELFF
V gene: TRBV6-1; clone size: -; J gene: TRBJ1-2; D gene: TRBD1; CDR3 DNA: TGTGCCAGCAGTGAAGGGACAGGGACTAACTATGGCTACACCTTC; CDR3 protein: CASSEGTGTNYGYTF
V gene: TRBV29-1; clone size: medium-sized; J gene: TRBJ1-1; D gene: -; CDR3 DNA: TGCAGCGTGGCTCCCAGGGTATCTGAAGCTTTCTTT; CDR3 protein: CSVAPRVSEAFF
V gene: TRBV14; clone size: -; J gene: TRBJ2-5; D gene: -; CDR3 DNA: TGTGCCAGCAGCCAAGTCGGGATCCAAGAGACCCAGTACTTC; CDR3 protein: CASSQVGIQETQYF
V gene: TRBV30; clone size: few; J gene: TRBJ2-7; D gene: TRBD1; CDR3 DNA: TGTGCCTGTCCGGGACAGGGGGCGGGAGAGCAGTACTTC; CDR3 protein: CACPGQGAGEQYF
V gene: TRBV28; clone size: -; J gene: TRBJ1-4; D gene: -; CDR3 DNA: TGTGCCAGCAGTATCTCCCGGGTCTCTAATGAAAAACTGTTTTTT; CDR3 protein: CASSISRVSNEKLFF
V gene: TRBV18; clone size: -; J gene: TRBJ2-7; D gene: TRBD2; CDR3 DNA: TGTGCCAGCTCACCAAACGGGAGGCTTGCGGACGAGCAGTACTTC; CDR3 protein: CASSPNGRLADEQYF
V gene: TRBV9; clone size: -; J gene: TRBJ1-3; D gene: TRBD1; CDR3 DNA: TGTGCCAGCAGCGGCGGACAGGGGACTGGAAACACCATATATTTT; CDR3 protein: CASSGGQGTGNTIYF
V gene: TRBV11-3; clone size: -; J gene: TRBJ1-2; D gene: TRBD1; CDR3 DNA: TGTGCCAGCAGCTTCCGGGACAGGAACTATGGCTACACCTTC; CDR3 protein: CASSFRDRNYGYTF
V gene: TRBV7-2; clone size: -; J gene: TRBJ1-4; D gene: TRBD1; CDR3 DNA: TGTGCCAGCAGCCTAGACAGGGGGCAGGTTGAAAAACTGTTTTTT; CDR3 protein: CASSLDRGQVEKLFF
V gene: TRBV5-1; clone size: -; J gene: TRBJ2-5; D gene: -; CDR3 DNA: TGCGCCAGCAGCTCCGACAGTGAGACCCAGTACTTC; CDR3 protein: CASSSDSETQYF
V gene: TRBV4-1; clone size: -; J gene: TRBJ2-1; D gene: TRBD2; CDR3 DNA: TGCGCCAGCAGCCAAGATAAGGATATAGCGGGGTACTCCTACAATGAGCAGTTCTTC; CDR3 protein: CASSQDKDIAGYSYNEQFF
V gene: TRBV6-5; clone size: -; J gene: TRBJ1-2; D gene: TRBD1; CDR3 DNA: TGTGCCAGCAGACCGCAGGGGGCGAATGGCTACACCTTC; CDR3 protein: CASRPQGANGYTF
V gene: TRBV10-2; clone size: -; J gene: TRBJ2-7; D gene: TRBD1; CDR3 DNA: TGCGCCAGCAGTGAACCGGGACAGGGGCTTCTCGAGCAGTACTTC; CDR3 protein: CASSEPGQGLLEQYF
V gene: TRBV5-1; clone size: -; J gene: TRBJ2-1; D gene: TRBD1; CDR3 DNA: TGCGCCAGCAGCTGGGACAGCTCCTACAATGAGCAGTTCTTC; CDR3 protein: CASSWDSSYNEQFF
V gene: TRBV7-2; clone size: -; J gene: TRBJ2-1; D gene: -; CDR3 DNA: TGTGCCAGCAGCTTACACGACATATACAATGAGCAGTTCTTC; CDR3 protein: CASSLHDIYNEQFF
V gene: TRBV19; clone size: -; J gene: TRBJ2-3; D gene: TRBD2; CDR3 DNA: TGTGCCAGTAGTACCCGGGGGGGAGGGAGCACAGATACGCAGTATTTT; CDR3 protein: CASSTRGGGSTDTQYF
V gene: TRBV5-1; clone size: once; J gene: TRBJ1-4; D gene: -; CDR3 DNA: TGCGCCAGCAGTGAGGGAACAACTAATGAAAAACTGTTTTTT; CDR3 protein: CASSEGTTNEKLFF
V gene: TRBV7-9; clone size: -; J gene: TRBJ2-1; D gene: -; CDR3 DNA: TGTGCCAGCAGCTTAATTGGTAGCAGAACCTACAATGAGCAGTTCTTC; CDR3 protein: CASSLIGSRTYNEQFF
V gene: TRBV29-1; clone size: -; J gene: TRBJ1-1; D gene: TRBD1; CDR3 DNA: TGCAGCGGCCGGACAGGGGGACGTGAAGCTTTCTTT; CDR3 protein: CSGRTGGREAFF
V gene: TRBV5-6; clone size: -; J gene: TRBJ2-2; D gene: -; CDR3 DNA: TGTGCCAGCAGCCCCTTAGGAGACCGCCACACCGGGGAGCTGTTTTTT; CDR3 protein: CASSPLGDRHTGELFF
V gene: TRBV19; clone size: -; J gene: TRBJ2-7; D gene: TRBD1; CDR3 DNA: TGTGCCAGTAGTTCGACAGGGAGACAGAGGGAGCAGTACTTC; CDR3 protein: CASSSTGRQREQYF
V gene: TRBV12-2; clone size: -; J gene: TRBJ1-3; D gene: -; CDR3 DNA: TGTGCAAGTCGCTCGGTGCCAGGGATTGCTGGAAACACCATATATTTT; CDR3 protein: CASRSVPGIAGNTIYF